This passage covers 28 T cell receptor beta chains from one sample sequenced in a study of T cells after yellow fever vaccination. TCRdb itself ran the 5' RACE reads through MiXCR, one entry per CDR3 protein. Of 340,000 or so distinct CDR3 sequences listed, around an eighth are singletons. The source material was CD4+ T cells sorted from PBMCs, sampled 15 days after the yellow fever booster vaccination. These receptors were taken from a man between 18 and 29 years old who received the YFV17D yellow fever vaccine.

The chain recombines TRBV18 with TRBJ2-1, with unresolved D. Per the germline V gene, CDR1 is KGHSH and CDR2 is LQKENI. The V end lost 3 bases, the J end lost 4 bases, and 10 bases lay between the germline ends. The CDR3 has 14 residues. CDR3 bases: TGTGCCAGCTCACCGAGCGACGGGTACAATGAGCAGTTCTTC. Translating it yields CASSPSDGYNEQFF.

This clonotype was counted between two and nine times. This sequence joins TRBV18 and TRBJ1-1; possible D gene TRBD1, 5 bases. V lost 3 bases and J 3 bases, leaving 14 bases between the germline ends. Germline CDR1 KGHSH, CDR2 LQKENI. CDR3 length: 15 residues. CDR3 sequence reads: CASSPTRGGDTEAFF. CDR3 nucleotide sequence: TGTGCCAGCTCACCTACCCGGGGGGGGGACACTGAAGCTTTCTTT. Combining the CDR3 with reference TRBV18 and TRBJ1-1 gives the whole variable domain NAGVMQNPRHLVRRRGQEARLRCSPMKGHSHVYWYRQLPEEGLKFMVYLQKENIIDESGMPKERFSAEFPKEGPSILRIQQVVRGDSAAYFCASSPTRGGDTEAFFGQGTRLTVV.

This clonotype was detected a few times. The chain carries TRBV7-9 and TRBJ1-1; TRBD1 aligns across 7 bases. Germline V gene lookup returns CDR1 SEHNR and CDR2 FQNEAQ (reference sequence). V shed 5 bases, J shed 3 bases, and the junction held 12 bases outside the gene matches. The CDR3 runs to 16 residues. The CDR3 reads CASSLWDSFLYTEAFF. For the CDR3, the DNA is TGTGCCAGCAGCCTCTGGGACAGTTTCCTATACACTGAAGCTTTCTTT.

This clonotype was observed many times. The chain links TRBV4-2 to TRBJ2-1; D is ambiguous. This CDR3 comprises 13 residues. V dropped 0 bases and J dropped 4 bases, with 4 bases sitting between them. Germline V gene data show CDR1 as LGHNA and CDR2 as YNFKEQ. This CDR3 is CASSQEDYNEQFF. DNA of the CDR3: TGTGCCAGCAGCCAAGAGGATTACAATGAGCAGTTCTTC.

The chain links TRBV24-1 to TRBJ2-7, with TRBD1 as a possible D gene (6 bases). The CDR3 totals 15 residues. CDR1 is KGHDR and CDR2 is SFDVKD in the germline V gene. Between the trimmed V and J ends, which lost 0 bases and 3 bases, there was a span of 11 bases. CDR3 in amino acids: CATSDLGGFCYEQYV. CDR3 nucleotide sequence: TGTGCCACCAGTGATTTGGGGGGCTTTTGCTACGAGCAGTACGTC.

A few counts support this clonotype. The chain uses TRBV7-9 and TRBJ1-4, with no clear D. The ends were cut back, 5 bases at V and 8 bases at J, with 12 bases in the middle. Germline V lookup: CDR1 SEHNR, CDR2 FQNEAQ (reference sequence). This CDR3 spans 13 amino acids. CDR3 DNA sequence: TGTGCCAGCAGCCCCGAACTCGGGGAAAAACTGTTTTTT. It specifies CASSPELGEKLFF.

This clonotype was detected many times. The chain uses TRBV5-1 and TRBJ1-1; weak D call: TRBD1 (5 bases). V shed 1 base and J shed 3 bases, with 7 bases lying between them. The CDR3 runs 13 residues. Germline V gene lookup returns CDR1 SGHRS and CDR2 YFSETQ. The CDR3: CASSLRGDTEAFF. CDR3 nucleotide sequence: TGCGCCAGCAGCTTGCGGGGGGACACTGAAGCTTTCTTT. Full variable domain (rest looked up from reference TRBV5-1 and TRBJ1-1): KAGVTQTPRYLIKTRGQQVTLSCSPISGHRSVSWYQQTPGQGLQFLFEYFSETQRNKGNFPGRFSGRQFSNSRSEMNVSTLELGDSALYLCASSLRGDTEAFFGQGTRLTVV.

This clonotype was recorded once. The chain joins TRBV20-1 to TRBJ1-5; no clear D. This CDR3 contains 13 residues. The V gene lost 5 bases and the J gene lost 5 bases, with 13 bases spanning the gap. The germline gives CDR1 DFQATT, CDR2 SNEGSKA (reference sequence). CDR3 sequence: CSALTEADQPQHF. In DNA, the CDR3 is TGCAGTGCTTTGACCGAAGCGGATCAGCCCCAGCATTTT.

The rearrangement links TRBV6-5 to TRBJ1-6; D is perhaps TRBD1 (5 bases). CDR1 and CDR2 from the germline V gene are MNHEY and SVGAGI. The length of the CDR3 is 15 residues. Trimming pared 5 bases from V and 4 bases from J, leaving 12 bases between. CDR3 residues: CASSNPTEYNSPLHF. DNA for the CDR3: TGTGCCAGCAGTAACCCGACAGAATATAATTCACCCCTCCACTTT.

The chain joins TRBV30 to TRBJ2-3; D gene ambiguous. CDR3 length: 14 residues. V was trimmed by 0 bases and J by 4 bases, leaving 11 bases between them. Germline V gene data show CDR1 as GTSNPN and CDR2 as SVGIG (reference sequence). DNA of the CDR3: TGTGCCTGGAGTGTGGGATTGGTGGCAGATACGCAGTATTTT. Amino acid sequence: CAWSVGLVADTQYF.

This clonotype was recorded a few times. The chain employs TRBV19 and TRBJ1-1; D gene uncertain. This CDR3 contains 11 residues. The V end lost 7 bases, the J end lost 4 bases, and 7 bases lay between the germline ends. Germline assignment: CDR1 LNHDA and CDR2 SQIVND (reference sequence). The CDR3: CASIRGTEAFF. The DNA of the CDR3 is TGTGCCAGTATACGGGGCACTGAAGCTTTCTTT.

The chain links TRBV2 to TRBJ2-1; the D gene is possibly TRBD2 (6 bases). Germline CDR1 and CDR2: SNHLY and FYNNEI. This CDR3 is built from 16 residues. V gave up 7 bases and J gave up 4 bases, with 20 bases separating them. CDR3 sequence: CASIPAGTASYNEQFF. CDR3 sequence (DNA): TGTGCCAGCATTCCCGCGGGGACGGCTTCTTACAATGAGCAGTTCTTC. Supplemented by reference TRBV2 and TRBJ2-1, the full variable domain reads EPEVTQTPSHQVTQMGQEVILRCVPISNHLYFYWYRQILGQKVEFLVSFYNNEISEKSEIFDDQFSVERPDGSNFTLKIRSTKLEDSAMYFCASIPAGTASYNEQFFGPGTRLTVL.

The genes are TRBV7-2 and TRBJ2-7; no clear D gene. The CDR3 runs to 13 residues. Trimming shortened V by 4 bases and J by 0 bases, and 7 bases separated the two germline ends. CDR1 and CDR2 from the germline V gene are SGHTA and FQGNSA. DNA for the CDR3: TGTGCCAGCAGCTCAGAGAGCTCCTACGAGCAGTACTTC. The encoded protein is CASSSESSYEQYF.

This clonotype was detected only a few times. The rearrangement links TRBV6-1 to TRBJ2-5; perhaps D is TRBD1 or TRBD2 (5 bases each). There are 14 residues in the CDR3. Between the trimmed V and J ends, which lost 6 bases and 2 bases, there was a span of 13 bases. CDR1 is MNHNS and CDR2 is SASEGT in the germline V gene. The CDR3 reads CASRPGAGQETQYF. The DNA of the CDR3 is TGTGCCAGCAGGCCCGGGGCAGGTCAAGAGACCCAGTACTTC.

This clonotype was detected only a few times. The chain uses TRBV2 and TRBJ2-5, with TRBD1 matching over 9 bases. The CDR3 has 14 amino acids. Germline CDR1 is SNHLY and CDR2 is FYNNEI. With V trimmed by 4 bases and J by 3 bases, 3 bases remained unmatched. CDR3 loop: CASSVDRGEETQYF. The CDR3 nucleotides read TGTGCCAGCAGTGTTGACAGGGGGGAAGAGACCCAGTACTTC.

This CDR3 is CASSSSSGFLSYNEQFF. The CDR3 coding sequence is TGTGCCAGCAGCTCTTCTAGCGGGTTCCTCTCCTACAATGAGCAGTTCTTC. V usage is TRBV7-2 and J usage is TRBJ2-1; 8 bases are a match to TRBD2. The CDR3 loop spans 17 amino acids. The V and J ends lost 4 bases and 0 bases, in that order; junction bases with no gene match: 8. Germline V gene sequence: CDR1 SGHTA, CDR2 FQGNSA.

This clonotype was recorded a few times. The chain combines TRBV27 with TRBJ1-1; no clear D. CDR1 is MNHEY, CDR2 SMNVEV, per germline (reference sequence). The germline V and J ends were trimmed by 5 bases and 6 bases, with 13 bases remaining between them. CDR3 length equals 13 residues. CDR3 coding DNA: TGTGCCAGCAGTAATTCCCCTGCCGCTGAAGCTTTCTTT. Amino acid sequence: CASSNSPAAEAFF.

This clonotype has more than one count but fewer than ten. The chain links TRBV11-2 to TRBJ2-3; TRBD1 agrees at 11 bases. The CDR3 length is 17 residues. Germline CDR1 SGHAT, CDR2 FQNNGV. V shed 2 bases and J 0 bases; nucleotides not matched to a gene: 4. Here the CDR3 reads CASSLKRDRGSTDTQYF. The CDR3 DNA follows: TGTGCCAGCAGCTTAAAACGGGACAGGGGGAGCACAGATACGCAGTATTTT. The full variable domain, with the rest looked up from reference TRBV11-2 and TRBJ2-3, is EAGVAQSPRYKIIEKRQSVAFWCNPISGHATLYWYQQILGQGPKLLIQFQNNGVVDDSQLPKDRFSAERLKGVDSTLKIQPAKLEDSAVYLCASSLKRDRGSTDTQYFGPGTRLTVL.

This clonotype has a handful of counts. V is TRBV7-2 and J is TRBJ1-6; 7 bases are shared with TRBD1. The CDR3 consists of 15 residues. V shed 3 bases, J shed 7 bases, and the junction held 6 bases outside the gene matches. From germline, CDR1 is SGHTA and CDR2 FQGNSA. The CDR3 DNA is TGTGCCAGCAGCTTTTCGACAGGGAGAAATTCACCCCTCCACTTT. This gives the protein CASSFSTGRNSPLHF.

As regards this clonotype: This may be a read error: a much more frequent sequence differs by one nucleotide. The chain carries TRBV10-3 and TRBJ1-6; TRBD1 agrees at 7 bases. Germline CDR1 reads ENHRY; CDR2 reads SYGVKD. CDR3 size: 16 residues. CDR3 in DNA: TGTGCCATCAGACAAGACAGGGTCACCTATACTTCACCCCTCCACTTT. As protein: CAIRQDRVTYTSPLHF.

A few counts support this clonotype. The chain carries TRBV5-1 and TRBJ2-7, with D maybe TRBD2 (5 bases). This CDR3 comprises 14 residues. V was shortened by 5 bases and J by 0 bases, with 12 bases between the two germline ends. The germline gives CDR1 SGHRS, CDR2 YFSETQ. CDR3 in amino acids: CASRPLSGSYEQYF. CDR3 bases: TGCGCCAGCAGGCCCCTAAGCGGCTCCTACGAGCAGTACTTC. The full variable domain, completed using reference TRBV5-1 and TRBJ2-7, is KAGVTQTPRYLIKTRGQQVTLSCSPISGHRSVSWYQQTPGQGLQFLFEYFSETQRNKGNFPGRFSGRQFSNSRSEMNVSTLELGDSALYLCASRPLSGSYEQYFGPGTRLTVT.

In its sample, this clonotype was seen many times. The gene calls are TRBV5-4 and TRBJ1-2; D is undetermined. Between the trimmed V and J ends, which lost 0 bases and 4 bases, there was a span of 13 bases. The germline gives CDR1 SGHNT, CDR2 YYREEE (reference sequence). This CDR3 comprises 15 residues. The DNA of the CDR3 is TGTGCCAGCAGCTTGGAGAGCAGCCCTTCCTATGGCTACACCTTC. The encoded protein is CASSLESSPSYGYTF.

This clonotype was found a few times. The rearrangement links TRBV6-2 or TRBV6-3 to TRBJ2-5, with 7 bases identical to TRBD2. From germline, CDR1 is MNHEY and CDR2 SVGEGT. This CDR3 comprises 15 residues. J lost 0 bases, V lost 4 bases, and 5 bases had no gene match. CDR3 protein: CASSSTGGYQETQYF. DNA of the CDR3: TGTGCCAGCAGTTCTACGGGGGGATACCAAGAGACCCAGTACTTC.

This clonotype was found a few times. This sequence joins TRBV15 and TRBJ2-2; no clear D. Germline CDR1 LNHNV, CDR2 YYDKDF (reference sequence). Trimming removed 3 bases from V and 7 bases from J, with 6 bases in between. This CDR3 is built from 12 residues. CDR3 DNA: TGTGCCACCAGCAGGTATCACGGGGAGCTGTTTTTT. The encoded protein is CATSRYHGELFF.

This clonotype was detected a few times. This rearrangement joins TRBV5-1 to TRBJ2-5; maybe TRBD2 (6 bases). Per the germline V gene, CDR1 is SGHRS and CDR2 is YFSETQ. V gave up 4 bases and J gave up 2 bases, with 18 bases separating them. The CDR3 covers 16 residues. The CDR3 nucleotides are TGCGCCAGCAGCCCGGTCGGGCAGGCGGGACAAGAGACCCAGTACTTC. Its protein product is CASSPVGQAGQETQYF.

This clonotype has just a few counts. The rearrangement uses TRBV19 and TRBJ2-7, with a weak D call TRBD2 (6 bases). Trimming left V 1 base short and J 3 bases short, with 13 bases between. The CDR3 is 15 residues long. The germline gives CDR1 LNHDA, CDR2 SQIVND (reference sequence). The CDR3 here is CASSIGGTGNYEQYF. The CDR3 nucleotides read TGTGCCAGTAGTATAGGCGGGACCGGGAACTACGAGCAGTACTTC.

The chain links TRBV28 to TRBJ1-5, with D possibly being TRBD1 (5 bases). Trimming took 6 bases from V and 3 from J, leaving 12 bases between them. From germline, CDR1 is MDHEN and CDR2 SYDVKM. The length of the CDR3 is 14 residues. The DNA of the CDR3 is TGTGCCAGCAGAAAGGGGTTGAACAATCAGCCCCAGCATTTT. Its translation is CASRKGLNNQPQHF.

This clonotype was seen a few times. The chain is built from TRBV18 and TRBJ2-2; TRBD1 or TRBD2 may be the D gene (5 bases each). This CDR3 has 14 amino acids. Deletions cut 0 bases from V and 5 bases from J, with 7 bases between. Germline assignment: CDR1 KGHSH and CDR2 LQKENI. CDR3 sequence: CASSPPRGTGELFF. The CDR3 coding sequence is TGTGCCAGCTCACCACCGAGGGGAACCGGGGAGCTGTTTTTT.